This T cell receptor beta chain is drawn from a study of T cell changes during pregnancy in multiple sclerosis. A few counts support this clone. Measured with immunoSEQ multiplex PCR; TCRdb has only the in-frame clones, and not every one. The table shows about 59,000 clones, with roughly 94% occurring only once. The sequence was obtained from a female donor with multiple sclerosis, enrolled in a pregnancy study. Sequencing used CD8+ T cells from peripheral blood mononuclear cells, obtained after pregnancy.

The CDR3 region has the DNA TGTGCCAGCAGCCACAGGGACATCTACGAGCAGTACTTC. Protein product: CASSHRDIYEQYF. The chain combines TRBV6-5 with TRBJ2-7; D might be TRBD1 (6 bases). V was shortened by 6 bases and J by 3 bases, with 12 bases between the two germline ends. CDR3 length: 13 amino acids. Germline assignment: CDR1 MNHEY and CDR2 SVGAGI.